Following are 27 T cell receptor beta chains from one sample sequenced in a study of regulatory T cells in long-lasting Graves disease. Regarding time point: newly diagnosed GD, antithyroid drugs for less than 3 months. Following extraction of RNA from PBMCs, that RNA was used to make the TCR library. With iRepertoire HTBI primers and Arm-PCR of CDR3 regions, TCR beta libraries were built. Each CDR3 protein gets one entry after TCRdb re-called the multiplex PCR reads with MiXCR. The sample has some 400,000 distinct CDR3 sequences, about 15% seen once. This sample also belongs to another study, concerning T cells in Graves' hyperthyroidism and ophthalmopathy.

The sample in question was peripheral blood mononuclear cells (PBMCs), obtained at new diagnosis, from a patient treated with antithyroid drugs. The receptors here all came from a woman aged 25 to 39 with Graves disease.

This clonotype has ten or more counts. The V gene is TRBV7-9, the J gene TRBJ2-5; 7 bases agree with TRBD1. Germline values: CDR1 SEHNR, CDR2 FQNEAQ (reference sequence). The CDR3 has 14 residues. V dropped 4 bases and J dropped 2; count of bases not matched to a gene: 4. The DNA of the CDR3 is TGTGCCAGCAGCTCGGGACAGCGACAAGAGACCCAGTACTTC. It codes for CASSSGQRQETQYF. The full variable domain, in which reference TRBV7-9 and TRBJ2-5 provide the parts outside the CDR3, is DTGVSQNPRHKITKRGQNVTFRCDPISEHNRLYWYRQTLGQGPEFLTYFQNEAQLEKSRLLSDRFSAERPKGSFSTLEIQRTEQGDSAMYLCASSSGQRQETQYFGPGTRLLVL.

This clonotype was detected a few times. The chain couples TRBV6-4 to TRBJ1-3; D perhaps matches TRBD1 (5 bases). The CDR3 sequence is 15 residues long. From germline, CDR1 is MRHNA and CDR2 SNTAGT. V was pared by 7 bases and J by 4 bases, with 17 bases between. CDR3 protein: CASTRDAGAGNTIYF. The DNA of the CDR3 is TGTGCCAGCACCCGGGACGCCGGAGCAGGAAACACCATATATTTT.

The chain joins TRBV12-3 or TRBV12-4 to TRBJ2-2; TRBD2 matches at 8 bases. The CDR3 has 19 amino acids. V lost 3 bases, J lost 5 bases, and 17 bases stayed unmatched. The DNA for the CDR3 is TGTGCCAGCAGTTTCCGGGGGATGGTAGCCGGGAGGGTTACCGGGGAGCTGTTTTTT. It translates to CASSFRGMVAGRVTGELFF.

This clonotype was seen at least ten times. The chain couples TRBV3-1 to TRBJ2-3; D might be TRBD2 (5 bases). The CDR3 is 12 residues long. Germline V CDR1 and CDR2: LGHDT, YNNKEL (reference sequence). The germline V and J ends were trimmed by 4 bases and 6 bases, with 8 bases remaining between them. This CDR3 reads CASSRSGDTQYF. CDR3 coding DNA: TGTGCCAGCAGCCGATCGGGGGATACGCAGTATTTT.

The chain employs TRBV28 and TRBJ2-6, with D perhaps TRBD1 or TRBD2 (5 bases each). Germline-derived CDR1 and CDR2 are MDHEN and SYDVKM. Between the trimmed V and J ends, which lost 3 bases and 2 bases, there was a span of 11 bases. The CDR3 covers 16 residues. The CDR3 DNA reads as TGTGCCAGCAGTTTTCTGGGGGTCGCTGGGGCCAACGTCCTGACTTTC. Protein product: CASSFLGVAGANVLTF. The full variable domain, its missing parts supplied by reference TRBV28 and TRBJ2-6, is DVKVTQSSRYLVKRTGEKVFLECVQDMDHENMFWYRQDPGLGLRLIYFSYDVKMKEKGDIPEGYSVSREKKERFSLILESASTNQTSMYLCASSFLGVAGANVLTFGAGSRLTVL.

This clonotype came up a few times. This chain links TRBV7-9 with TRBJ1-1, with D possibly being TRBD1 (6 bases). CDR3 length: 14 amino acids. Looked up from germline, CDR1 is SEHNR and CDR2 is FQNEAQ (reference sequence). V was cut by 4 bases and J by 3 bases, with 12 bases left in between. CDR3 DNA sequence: TGTGCCAGCAGCTACGGGGGCAAGGACACTGAAGCTTTCTTT. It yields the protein CASSYGGKDTEAFF.

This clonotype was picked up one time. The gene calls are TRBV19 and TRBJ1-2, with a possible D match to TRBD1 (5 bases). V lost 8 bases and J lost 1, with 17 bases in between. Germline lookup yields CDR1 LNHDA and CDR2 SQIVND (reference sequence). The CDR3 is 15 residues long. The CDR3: CASGGQGNYNYGYTF. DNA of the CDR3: TGTGCCAGTGGGGGTCAAGGCAATTATAACTATGGCTACACCTTC.

CDR3 protein: CASSPPSGGEKLFF. Written as DNA, the CDR3 is TGTGCCAGCAGCCCACCCTCGGGGGGTGAAAAACTGTTTTTT. V usage is TRBV7-9 and J usage is TRBJ1-4; possible D gene TRBD1, 5 bases. Germline CDR1 reads SEHNR; CDR2 reads FQNEAQ (reference sequence). Trimming removed 5 bases from V and 7 bases from J, with 14 bases in between. The CDR3 is 14 amino acids.

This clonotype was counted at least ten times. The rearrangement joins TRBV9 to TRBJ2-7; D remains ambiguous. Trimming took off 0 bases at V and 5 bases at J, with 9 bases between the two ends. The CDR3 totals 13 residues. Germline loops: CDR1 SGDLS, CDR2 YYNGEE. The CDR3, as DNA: TGTGCCAGCAGCGTAGCCGTCACTGACGAGCAGTACTTC. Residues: CASSVAVTDEQYF.

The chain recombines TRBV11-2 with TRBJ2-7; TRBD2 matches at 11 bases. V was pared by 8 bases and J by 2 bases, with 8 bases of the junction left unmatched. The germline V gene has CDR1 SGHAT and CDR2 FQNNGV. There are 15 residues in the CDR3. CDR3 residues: CASFPGTSGTYEQYF. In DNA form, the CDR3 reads TGTGCCAGCTTCCCAGGGACTAGCGGAACCTACGAGCAGTACTTC.

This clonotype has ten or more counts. In nucleotides, the CDR3 is TGTGCCAGCACCTGGGCATCGAGGGGCGAGCAGTACTTC. This sequence encodes CASTWASRGEQYF. The chain joins TRBV13 to TRBJ2-7; D tentatively reads TRBD1 or TRBD2 (5 bases each). The germline V and J ends were trimmed by 7 bases and 6 bases, with 16 bases remaining between them. The CDR3 is 13 residues long. CDR1 is PRHDT, CDR2 FYEKMQ, per germline (reference sequence).

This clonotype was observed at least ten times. The CDR3 region is CASSLVGIWNTEAFF. For the CDR3, the DNA is TGTGCCAGCAGTTTGGTCGGTATTTGGAACACTGAAGCTTTCTTT. The genes are TRBV6-5 and TRBJ1-1; no clear D gene. This CDR3 comprises 15 residues. Germline V gene sequence: CDR1 MNHEY, CDR2 SVGAGI. The V and J ends lost 4 bases and 1 base respectively, with 13 bases between them.

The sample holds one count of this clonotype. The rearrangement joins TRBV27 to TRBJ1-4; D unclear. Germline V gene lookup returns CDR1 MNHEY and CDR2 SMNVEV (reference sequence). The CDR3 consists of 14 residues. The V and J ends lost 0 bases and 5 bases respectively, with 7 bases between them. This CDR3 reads CASSLSGFNEKLFF. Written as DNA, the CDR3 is TGTGCCAGCAGTTTATCAGGTTTCAATGAAAAACTGTTTTTT.

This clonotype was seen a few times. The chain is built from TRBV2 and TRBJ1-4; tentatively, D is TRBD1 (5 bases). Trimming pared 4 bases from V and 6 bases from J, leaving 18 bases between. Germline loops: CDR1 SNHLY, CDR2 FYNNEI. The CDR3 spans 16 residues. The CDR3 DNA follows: TGTGCCAGCAGTGGGGACGGGAGGGATCAGTATGAAAAACTGTTTTTT. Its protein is CASSGDGRDQYEKLFF.

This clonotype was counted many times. Here the CDR3 DNA reads TGTGCCAGCAGTTTACGGGGGGCTGGGGCCAACGTCCTGACTTTC. Its protein is CASSLRGAGANVLTF. The chain recombines TRBV28 with TRBJ2-6; TRBD2 agrees at 7 bases. CDR3 length: 15 residues. Trimming at V came to 2 bases and at J to 2 bases, leaving 0 bases not matched to a gene. Germline CDR1 and CDR2: MDHEN and SYDVKM.

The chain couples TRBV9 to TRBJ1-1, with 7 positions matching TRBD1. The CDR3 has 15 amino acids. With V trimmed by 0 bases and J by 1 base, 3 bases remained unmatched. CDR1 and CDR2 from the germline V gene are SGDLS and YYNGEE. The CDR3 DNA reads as TGTGCCAGCAGCGTAGGTGACAGGGCGAACACTGAAGCTTTCTTT. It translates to CASSVGDRANTEAFF. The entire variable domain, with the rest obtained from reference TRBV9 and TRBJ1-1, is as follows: DSGVTQTPKHLITATGQRVTLRCSPRSGDLSVYWYQQSLDQGLQFLIQYYNGEERAKGNILERFSAQQFPDLHSELNLSSLELGDSALYFCASSVGDRANTEAFFGQGTRLTVV.

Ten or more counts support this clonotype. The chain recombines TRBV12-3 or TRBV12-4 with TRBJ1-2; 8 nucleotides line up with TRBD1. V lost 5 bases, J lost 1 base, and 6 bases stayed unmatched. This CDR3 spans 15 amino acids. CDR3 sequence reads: CASSLRTGINYGYTF. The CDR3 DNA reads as TGTGCCAGCAGTCTACGGACAGGGATTAACTATGGCTACACCTTC.

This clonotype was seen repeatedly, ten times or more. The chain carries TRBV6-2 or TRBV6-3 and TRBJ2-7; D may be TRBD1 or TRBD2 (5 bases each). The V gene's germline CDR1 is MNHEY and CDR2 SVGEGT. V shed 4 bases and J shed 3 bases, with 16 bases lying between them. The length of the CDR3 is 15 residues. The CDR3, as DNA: TGTGCCAGCAGTTCCCCCCGGGACGGATACTACGAGCAGTACTTC. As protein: CASSSPRDGYYEQYF.

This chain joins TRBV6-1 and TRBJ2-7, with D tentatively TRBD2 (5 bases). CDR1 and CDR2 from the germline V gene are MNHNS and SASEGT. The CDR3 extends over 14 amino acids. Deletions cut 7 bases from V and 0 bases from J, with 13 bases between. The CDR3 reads CASTKGRDSYEQYF. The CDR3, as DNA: TGTGCCAGCACAAAAGGACGGGACTCCTACGAGCAGTACTTC.

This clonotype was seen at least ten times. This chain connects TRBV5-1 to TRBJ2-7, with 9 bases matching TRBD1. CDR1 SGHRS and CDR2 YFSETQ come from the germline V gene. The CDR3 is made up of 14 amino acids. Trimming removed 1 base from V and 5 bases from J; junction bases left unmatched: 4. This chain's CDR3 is CASSLMTGGHEQYF. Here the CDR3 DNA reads TGCGCCAGCAGCTTGATGACAGGGGGTCACGAGCAGTACTTC.

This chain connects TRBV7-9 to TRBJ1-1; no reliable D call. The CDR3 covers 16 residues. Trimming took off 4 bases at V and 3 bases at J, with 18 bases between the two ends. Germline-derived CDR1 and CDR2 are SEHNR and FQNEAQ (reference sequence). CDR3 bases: TGTGCCAGCAGCTGGAGGGAGGGTGATGGGGACACTGAAGCTTTCTTT. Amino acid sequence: CASSWREGDGDTEAFF.

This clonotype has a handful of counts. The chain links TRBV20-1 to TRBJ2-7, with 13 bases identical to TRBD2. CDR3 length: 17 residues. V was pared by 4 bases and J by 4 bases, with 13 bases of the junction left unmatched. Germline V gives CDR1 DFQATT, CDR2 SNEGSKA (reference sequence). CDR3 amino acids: CSANRPGLAGSPYEQYF. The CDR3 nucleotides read TGCAGTGCTAACCGACCGGGACTAGCGGGATCTCCGTACGAGCAGTACTTC.

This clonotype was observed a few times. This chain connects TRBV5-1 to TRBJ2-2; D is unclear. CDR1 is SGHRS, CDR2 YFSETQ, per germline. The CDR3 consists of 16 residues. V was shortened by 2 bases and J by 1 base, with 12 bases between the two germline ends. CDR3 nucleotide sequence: TGCGCCAGCAGCTTAGGGCAACCGAAGAACACCGGGGAGCTGTTTTTT. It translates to CASSLGQPKNTGELFF.

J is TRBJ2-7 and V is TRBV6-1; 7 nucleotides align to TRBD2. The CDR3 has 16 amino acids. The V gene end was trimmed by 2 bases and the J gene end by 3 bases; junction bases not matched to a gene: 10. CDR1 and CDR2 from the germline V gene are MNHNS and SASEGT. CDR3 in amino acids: CASSEIQRDRNYEQYF. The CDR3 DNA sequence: TGTGCCAGCAGTGAAATCCAGCGGGACCGAAACTACGAGCAGTACTTC.

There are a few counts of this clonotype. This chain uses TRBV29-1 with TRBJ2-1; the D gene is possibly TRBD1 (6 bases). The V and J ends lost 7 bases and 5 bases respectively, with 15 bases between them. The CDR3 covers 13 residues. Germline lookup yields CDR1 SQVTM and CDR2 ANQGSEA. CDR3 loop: CSALQWDNNEQFF. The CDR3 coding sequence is TGCAGCGCTCTACAATGGGACAACAATGAGCAGTTCTTC.

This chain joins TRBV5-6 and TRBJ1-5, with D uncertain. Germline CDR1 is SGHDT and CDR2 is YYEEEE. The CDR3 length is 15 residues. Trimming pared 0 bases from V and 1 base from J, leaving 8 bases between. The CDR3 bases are TGTGCCAGCAGCTTGGGAAACATGAGCAATCAGCCCCAGCATTTT. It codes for CASSLGNMSNQPQHF.

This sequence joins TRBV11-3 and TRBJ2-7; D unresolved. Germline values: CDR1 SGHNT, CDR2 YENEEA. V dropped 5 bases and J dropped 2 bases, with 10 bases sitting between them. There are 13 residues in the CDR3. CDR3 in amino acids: CASSPRAPYEQYF. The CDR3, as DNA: TGTGCCAGCAGCCCTAGGGCGCCCTACGAGCAGTACTTC.